This T cell receptor (beta chain) was observed in a study of blood T cells in healthy people across ages. For every donor, a draw yielded roughly 10 milliliters of peripheral blood. Next came a second PCR, run for about 7 to 12 cycles, which used a sample-barcoded 5' primer along with a J-beta primer mix. One entry per CDR3 protein, called by TCRdb with MiXCR from the 5' RACE reads. The sample holds about 1,400,000 distinct CDR3 sequences, roughly 45% seen once. The germline V gene encodes CDR1 DFQATT and CDR2 SNEGSKA (reference sequence). The CDR3 is made up of 13 amino acids. V and J are TRBV20-1 and TRBJ2-5, with D possibly being TRBD2 (5 bases). Sequencing was done on a sample of blood. The source is a woman aged 18 to 35 in good health. The CDR3 here is CSQSRVTDNEQYF. In nucleotides, the CDR3 is TGCAGCCAGTCGAGGGTTACCGACAATGAGCAGTACTTC.